The present T cell receptor beta chain was sequenced within a study of memory CD4+ T cells and cytomegalovirus serostatus. Study-level findings and limits: 67 of 164 known CMV-associated TCRbeta sequences appeared in CD4+ memory. Suggested: most of the CMV-linked TCR signature lies in CD4+ memory cells.

Assay: immunoSEQ multiplex PCR; the TCRdb copy retains only in-frame clones and omits some. The data hold some 59,000 clones, with 82% observed a single time. The CDR3 covers 15 residues. CDR1 SGHAT and CDR2 FQNNGV come from the germline V gene. V lost 7 bases and J 4 bases, leaving 16 bases between the germline ends. The sort gate was single viable CD3+CD4+CD8-CD45RO+ cells for memory CD4+ T cells. This clone was observed a few times. Its antigen remains unknown. This receptor was taken from an adult in good health and CMV-seronegative. The chain is built from TRBV11-2 and TRBJ2-2; D might be TRBD2 (6 bases). The sequencing sample was made of memory CD4+ T cells from blood. The CDR3 reads CASNPLATFTGELFF. DNA of the CDR3: TGTGCCAGCAACCCCCTAGCGACGTTCACCGGGGAGCTGTTTTTT.